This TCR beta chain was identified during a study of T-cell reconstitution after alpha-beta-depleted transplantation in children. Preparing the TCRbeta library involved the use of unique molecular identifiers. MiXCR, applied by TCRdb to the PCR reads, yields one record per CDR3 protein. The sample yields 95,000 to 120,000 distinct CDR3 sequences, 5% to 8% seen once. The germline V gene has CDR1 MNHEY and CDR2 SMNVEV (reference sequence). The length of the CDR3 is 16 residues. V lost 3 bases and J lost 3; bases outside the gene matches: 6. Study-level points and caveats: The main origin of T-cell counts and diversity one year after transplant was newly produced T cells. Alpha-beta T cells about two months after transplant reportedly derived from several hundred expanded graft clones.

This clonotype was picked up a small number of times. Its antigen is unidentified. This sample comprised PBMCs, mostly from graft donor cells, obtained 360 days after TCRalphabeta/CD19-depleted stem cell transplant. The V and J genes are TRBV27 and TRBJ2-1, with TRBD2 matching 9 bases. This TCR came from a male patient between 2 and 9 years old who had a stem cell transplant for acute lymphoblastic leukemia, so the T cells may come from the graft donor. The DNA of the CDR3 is TGTGCCAGCAGTTTCCTAGGGACTAGCCTCTACAATGAGCAGTTCTTC. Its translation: CASSFLGTSLYNEQFF.